Below, 32 T cell receptor beta chains from the same sample are listed, as sequenced in a study of early T cells in non-severe SARS-CoV-2 infection. Using its own MiXCR run on the 5' RACE reads, TCRdb lists one record per CDR3 protein. Of under 100,000 distinct CDR3 sequences in the sample, roughly 15% were seen once. The source material was whole blood. The receptors derive from an adult who was a healthcare worker with PCR-confirmed SARS-CoV-2 infection or an uninfected control (not recorded which).

The chain uses TRBV6-5 and TRBJ1-1; perhaps TRBD1 as D (5 bases). The CDR3 length is 14 residues. With 7 bases removed from V and 3 bases from J, the gap between germline ends came to 15 bases. CDR1 is MNHEY and CDR2 is SVGAGI in the germline V gene. CDR3 in amino acids: CASTHAGGDTEAFF. Here the CDR3 DNA reads TGTGCCAGCACCCACGCGGGGGGGGACACTGAAGCTTTCTTT.

The chain is built from TRBV6-5 and TRBJ1-2, with TRBD1 as a possible D gene (6 bases). The length of the CDR3 is 14 residues. Trimming took 2 bases from V and 5 from J, leaving 12 bases between them. From germline, CDR1 is MNHEY and CDR2 SVGAGI. CDR3: CASSYTGRPYGYTF. CDR3 nucleotide sequence: TGTGCCAGCAGTTACACAGGGCGCCCTTATGGCTACACCTTC.

The chain employs TRBV11-2 and TRBJ2-7, with D tentatively TRBD1 (5 bases). Germline V gene data show CDR1 as SGHAT and CDR2 as FQNNGV. CDR3 length: 13 amino acids. Trimming took 3 bases from V and 2 from J, leaving 8 bases between them. The chain's CDR3 is CASSFYRTYEQYF. The CDR3, as DNA: TGTGCCAGCAGCTTTTACAGGACCTACGAGCAGTACTTC.

The V and J genes are TRBV7-2 and TRBJ1-1; no clear D gene. Trimming left V 8 bases short and J 1 base short, with 14 bases between. The CDR3 has 14 amino acids. CDR1 is SGHTA, CDR2 FQGNSA, per germline. The CDR3 region has the DNA TGTGCCAGCCGGGTTGAGGGCCGGAACACTGAAGCTTTCTTT. This sequence encodes CASRVEGRNTEAFF.

This clonotype was seen a few times. The CDR3 DNA is TGTGCCAGCTCACCACAGAGTTGGTACACCTTC. This sequence encodes CASSPQSWYTF. V is TRBV18 and J is TRBJ1-2, with D hard to call. The CDR3 has 11 residues. V was clipped by 1 base and J by 11 bases, with 8 bases between them. Germline-derived CDR1 and CDR2 are KGHSH and LQKENI.

This clonotype was recorded once. The V call is TRBV20-1, the J call TRBJ2-3; the match to TRBD2 covers 11 bases. Germline trimming cut 6 bases from V and 7 bases from J; bases unmatched to any gene: 9. CDR1 is DFQATT, CDR2 SNEGSKA, per germline (reference sequence). CDR3 size: 14 residues. CDR3 residues: CSAPPLAGGYTQYF. CDR3 sequence (DNA): TGCAGTGCCCCTCCCCTAGCGGGGGGTTATACGCAGTATTTT.

The chain has TRBV29-1 and TRBJ2-3; a weak D match, TRBD1 (5 bases). Germline V gene sequence: CDR1 SQVTM, CDR2 ANQGSEA. The CDR3 has 14 amino acids. Trimming took off 3 bases at V and 1 base at J, with 11 bases between the two ends. The CDR3 sequence: CSVDLGVRTDTQYF. As DNA, the CDR3 is TGCAGCGTTGATTTAGGGGTACGCACAGATACGCAGTATTTT.

A word on this clonotype: This may stem from a read error, because a much larger clone lies one nucleotide away. The chain has TRBV19 and TRBJ1-2, with no clear D. The CDR3 is 15 amino acids. Germline-derived CDR1 and CDR2 are LNHDA and SQIVND (reference sequence). The CDR3 region is CASSFGGLSNYGYSF. The CDR3 DNA reads as TGTGCCAGTAGTTTTGGAGGACTTAGTAACTATGGCTACTCCTTC.

This clonotype was counted only a few times. V and J are TRBV27 and TRBJ1-1; D is undetermined. Trimming cost V 7 bases and J 1 base, with 22 bases left between them. In germline, CDR1 is MNHEY, CDR2 SMNVEV (reference sequence). The CDR3 is made up of 17 amino acids. The CDR3 coding sequence is TGTGCCAGCACCCCTTATCCACCCCTTAAATGGAACACTGAAGCTTTCTTT. Translated: CASTPYPPLKWNTEAFF.

In its sample, this clonotype was seen a few times. The chain links TRBV4-3 to TRBJ2-1, with 13 nucleotides matching TRBD2. V was pared by 1 base and J by 6 bases, with 9 bases of the junction left unmatched. This CDR3 is 18 amino acids long. Looked up from germline, CDR1 is LGHNA and CDR2 is YSLEER. CDR3 loop: CASSQAEPGLAGFNEQFF. The CDR3 DNA reads as TGCGCCAGCAGCCAAGCCGAACCGGGACTAGCGGGGTTCAATGAGCAGTTCTTC.

This clonotype was seen many times. V usage is TRBV20-1 and J usage is TRBJ1-5, with no clear D. Trimming took 1 base from V and 7 from J, leaving 14 bases between them. The CDR3 runs 14 residues. CDR1 and CDR2 from the germline V gene are DFQATT and SNEGSKA (reference sequence). This CDR3 is CSARVTGPKQPQHF. The CDR3 region has the DNA TGCAGTGCTAGAGTTACCGGGCCAAAGCAGCCCCAGCATTTT.

This chain links TRBV7-2 with TRBJ2-3; D perhaps matches TRBD2 (5 bases). Germline assignment: CDR1 SGHTA and CDR2 FQGNSA. V was clipped by 4 bases and J by 0 bases, with 20 bases between them. This CDR3 has 18 amino acids. In nucleotides, the CDR3 is TGTGCCAGCAGCTCCCCTACCGGCGGGTCCTCTAGCACAGATACGCAGTATTTT. As protein: CASSSPTGGSSSTDTQYF.

The V call is TRBV25-1, the J call TRBJ2-3; TRBD2 aligns across 7 bases. This CDR3 comprises 16 residues. Germline values: CDR1 MGHDK, CDR2 SYGVNS. The V and J ends lost 6 bases and 2 bases, in that order; junction bases with no gene match: 11. The CDR3 DNA is TGTGCCAGCAGCCAAACTAGCGAGGCCTACACAGATACGCAGTATTTT. Its protein product is CASSQTSEAYTDTQYF.

This clonotype was counted only a few times. The chain combines TRBV7-8 with TRBJ2-7, with D possibly matching TRBD2 (7 bases). This CDR3 has 15 residues. Germline CDR1 is SGHVS and CDR2 is FQNEAQ. Between the trimmed V and J ends, which lost 3 bases and 5 bases, there was a span of 17 bases. CDR3 in DNA: TGTGCCAGCAGCTTGGAACAGAGGGAGGGGGACGAGCAGTACTTC. This gives the protein CASSLEQREGDEQYF.

The sample holds many counts of this clonotype. The chain recombines TRBV2 with TRBJ2-1; the match to TRBD1 covers 8 bases. Germline V gene sequence: CDR1 SNHLY, CDR2 FYNNEI. Germline trimming cut 11 bases from V and 6 bases from J; bases unmatched to any gene: 18. The CDR3 sequence is 16 residues long. This CDR3 reads CARGTGDNNFSNEQFF. CDR3 sequence (DNA): TGTGCCCGGGGGACAGGCGACAACAATTTCTCCAATGAGCAGTTCTTC.

This chain uses TRBV7-2 with TRBJ2-5; TRBD1 or TRBD2 may be the D gene (5 bases each). V lost 5 bases to trimming and J lost 4 bases, with 20 bases between them. Germline V gene sequence: CDR1 SGHTA, CDR2 FQGNSA. CDR3 length: 16 amino acids. This chain's CDR3 is CASSHEGRRVGETQYF. The CDR3 region has the DNA TGTGCCAGCAGCCATGAGGGCCGCAGGGTAGGAGAGACCCAGTACTTC. The whole variable domain, filled in from reference TRBV7-2 and TRBJ2-5, reads GAGVSQSPSNKVTEKGKDVELRCDPISGHTALYWYRQSLGQGLEFLIYFQGNSAPDKSGLPSDRFSAERTGGSVSTLTIQRTQQEDSAVYLCASSHEGRRVGETQYFGPGTRLLVL.

The chain joins TRBV9 to TRBJ1-2, with 9 bases lining up with TRBD1. The J segment lost 4 bases and the V segment lost 0 bases, leaving 7 bases of the junction unmatched. The germline gives CDR1 SGDLS, CDR2 YYNGEE. The CDR3 is 16 amino acids. In DNA, the CDR3 is TGTGCCAGCAGCGTAGCTAGCGGGACAGGGCCCTATGGCTACACCTTC. Its translation: CASSVASGTGPYGYTF.

This clonotype was observed at least ten times. The V call is TRBV12-3 or TRBV12-4, the J call TRBJ1-1; possibly TRBD1 for D (5 bases). V was trimmed by 11 bases and J by 0 bases, leaving 13 bases between them. The length of the CDR3 is 13 residues. This chain's CDR3 is CAWGGFLNTEAFF. Here the CDR3 DNA reads TGTGCCTGGGGGGGTTTCTTGAACACTGAAGCTTTCTTT.

This clonotype was observed many times. This chain uses TRBV6-6 with TRBJ1-4; 9 bases are shared with TRBD1. Germline trimming cut 5 bases from V and 4 bases from J; bases unmatched to any gene: 2. The CDR3 runs to 14 residues. Germline loops: CDR1 MNHNY, CDR2 SVGAGI (reference sequence). The CDR3 sequence is CASSRQGGNEKLFF. The CDR3 DNA reads TGTGCCAGCAGTAGACAGGGGGGTAATGAAAAACTGTTTTTT.

V gene TRBV29-1 combines with J gene TRBJ2-2; D possibly uses TRBD1 or TRBD2 (5 bases each). Germline CDR1 is SQVTM and CDR2 is ANQGSEA. The CDR3 loop spans 13 amino acids. V was clipped by 7 bases and J by 6 bases, with 15 bases between them. For the CDR3, the DNA is TGCAGCGGCTCCTACGGGGCGGCCGGGGAGCTGTTTTTT. Amino acid sequence: CSGSYGAAGELFF.

This chain links TRBV7-4 with TRBJ2-3, with 8 bases matching TRBD1. This CDR3 contains 17 residues. J gave up 5 bases and V 0 bases, and 10 bases lay outside the gene matches. The germline CDR1 and CDR2 sequences are SGHVT and SQSDAQ. CDR3 bases: TGTGCCAGCAGCTTAGCGGCGGCAGGGGGCGGTGGAGATACGCAGTATTTT. Its protein is CASSLAAAGGGGDTQYF.

This clonotype was found many times. The chain combines TRBV6-5 with TRBJ2-3; D gene uncertain. CDR3 size: 14 residues. V was trimmed by 0 bases and J by 1 base, leaving 5 bases between them. The V gene's germline CDR1 is MNHEY and CDR2 SVGAGI. Here the CDR3 DNA reads TGTGCCAGCAGTTACTCGACTGGCACAGATACGCAGTATTTT. Translated, it gives CASSYSTGTDTQYF.

V gene TRBV30 combines with J gene TRBJ2-3; no definite D call. This CDR3 is 15 amino acids long. CDR1 is GTSNPN, CDR2 SVGIG, per germline (reference sequence). V was pared by 0 bases and J by 1 base, with 11 bases between. The CDR3 protein is CAWSVSIWRTDTQYF. CDR3 coding DNA: TGTGCCTGGAGTGTGTCTATTTGGCGCACAGATACGCAGTATTTT.

The sample holds many counts of this clonotype. The chain is built from TRBV20-1 and TRBJ2-3, with 14 bases identical to TRBD2. CDR3 length: 18 amino acids. Germline CDR1 and CDR2: DFQATT and SNEGSKA (reference sequence). Losses at the gene ends were 6 bases for V and 2 bases for J; bases not matched to a gene: 13. The CDR3, as DNA: TGCAGTGCCATCGGGACTAGCGGGGGCTGGGGGCCCACAGATACGCAGTATTTT. Amino acid sequence: CSAIGTSGGWGPTDTQYF.

The sample holds many counts of this clonotype. The CDR3 nucleotides read TGTGCCAGTAATTCGGTGGGCAATCAGCCCCAGCATTTT. Protein: CASNSVGNQPQHF. The chain is built from TRBV19 and TRBJ1-5; D call uncertain. CDR1 and CDR2 (germline): LNHDA, SQIVND (reference sequence). The CDR3 covers 13 residues. V was shortened by 7 bases and J by 2 bases, with 9 bases between the two germline ends.

The sample holds a few counts of this clonotype. This chain connects TRBV29-1 to TRBJ1-2; D is uncertain. This CDR3 is built from 14 residues. The germline V gene encodes CDR1 SQVTM and CDR2 ANQGSEA. V gave up 7 bases and J gave up 2 bases, with 17 bases separating them. CDR3 loop: CSAGRISPNYGYTF. The CDR3 region has the DNA TGCAGCGCTGGGCGGATCAGCCCCAACTATGGCTACACCTTC.

The chain has TRBV10-3 and TRBJ1-6; TRBD1 might be the D (6 bases). The germline V gene has CDR1 ENHRY and CDR2 SYGVKD. The ends were cut back, 7 bases at V and 7 bases at J, with 17 bases in the middle. The CDR3 is made up of 15 amino acids. DNA for the CDR3: TGTGCCATCACCCCCTCCGGACAGAGGAATTCACCCCTCCACTTT. Protein: CAITPSGQRNSPLHF.

In its sample, this clonotype was seen many times. V is TRBV19 and J is TRBJ2-5, with D perhaps being TRBD1 or TRBD2 (5 bases each). The V end lost 5 bases, the J end lost 4 bases, and 17 bases lay between the germline ends. The CDR3 sequence is 15 residues long. Germline-derived CDR1 and CDR2 are LNHDA and SQIVND (reference sequence). The CDR3 sequence is CASSPGTRIGETQYF. The CDR3 DNA is TGTGCCAGTAGTCCTGGGACGAGGATCGGAGAGACCCAGTACTTC.

This clonotype appeared a few times. This sequence joins TRBV7-9 and TRBJ1-2; D gene uncertain. Deletions cut 1 base from V and 4 bases from J, with 13 bases between. CDR3 length: 15 amino acids. Germline V CDR1 and CDR2: SEHNR, FQNEAQ (reference sequence). This chain's CDR3 is CASSLEAAWGYGYTF. The DNA for the CDR3 is TGTGCCAGCAGCTTAGAGGCAGCCTGGGGCTATGGCTACACCTTC.

This clonotype was picked up a small number of times. V and J are TRBV5-1 and TRBJ1-1; TRBD1 matches at 7 bases. The CDR3 runs to 17 residues. The trim removed 0 bases at V and 1 base at J, leaving 9 bases unmatched. The V gene's germline CDR1 is SGHRS and CDR2 YFSETQ. The CDR3 region is CASSLAQIQGRNTEAFF. CDR3 bases: TGCGCCAGCAGCTTGGCACAGATACAGGGGCGGAACACTGAAGCTTTCTTT.

This clonotype was seen more than once but under ten times. The genes are TRBV11-2 and TRBJ2-7; the match to TRBD1 covers 10 bases. Germline V lookup: CDR1 SGHAT, CDR2 FQNNGV. After removal of 5 bases from V and 4 bases from J, the junction contained 11 bases not matched to a gene. The length of the CDR3 is 16 residues. The CDR3 nucleotides are TGTGCCAGCAGCCGGACCGTGGGGACAGGGGTGTACGAGCAGTACTTC. This translates into CASSRTVGTGVYEQYF.

This sequence joins TRBV18 and TRBJ2-7; no clear D. This CDR3 comprises 11 residues. In germline, CDR1 is KGHSH, CDR2 LQKENI. Trimming took 3 bases from V and 5 from J, leaving 5 bases between them. CDR3: CASSPENEQYF. The DNA of the CDR3 is TGTGCCAGCTCACCCGAAAACGAGCAGTACTTC.